The present T cell receptor beta chain was sequenced within a study of low-dose radiotherapy and immunotherapy resistance in tumors (dated by TCRdb to between 2021 and 2024). About the investigation overall: Patients in Cohort 1 were given 0.5 Gy per fraction every 2 weeks, and the prescribed total PTV dose was 6.5 Gy. Trial participants were not randomized into treatment groups. Cohort 2 received 1 Gy per fraction every two weeks, with a total of 13 Gy over 26 weeks. Eight patients were included in the translational analysis, namely three from the first dose cohort plus the first five from the second dose cohort. Patients were given nivolumab as a 240 mg flat dose every two weeks and ipilimumab at 1 mg/kg every six weeks, with both drugs delivered intravenously. Every two weeks, patients got intravenous cyclophosphamide at 200 mg/m2, given one day ahead of each radiation and immunotherapy administration. Starting on cycle 1 day 1, patients took 300 mg of aspirin by mouth once a day for four cycles.

From the cysteine up to the phenylalanine, the CDR3 has a length of 13 residues. Of all the DNA, just the CDR3 is kept, 39 bases in frame from base 1. Per the germline V gene, SGHRS is the CDR1 and YFSETQ is the CDR2. The sample was run on an Illumina HiSeq 2500. Superscript III and a set of TRAV- and TRBV-specific primers were used to synthesize first-strand cDNA, so that both TCRalpha and TCRbeta chains were covered. TCRs were amplified for about 20 PCR cycles with Phusion, using a constant-region primer paired with the adapter attached to the V primers. The MessageAmp II aRNA Amplification Kit was used to amplify the isolated mRNA, with in vitro transcription run for roughly 15 hours at 37 degrees C. The Dynabeads mRNA DIRECT Purification Kit was used to isolate the mRNA for TCR sequencing. Indexed Illumina adapters were added in a second roughly 25-cycle Phusion PCR, and the resulting products were purified with AMPure XP beads. Regarding the original processing steps: Custom Perl scripts were used to pool TCR sequences that encoded the same protein, to remove out-of-frame sequences, and to calculate the abundance of each clonotype. TCR sequences supported by only a single read were excluded from analysis. The metrics used to describe the repertoires included Shannon entropy, Gini index, clonality, richness, and the frequency of TCRs shared between repertoires. The public reads were reanalyzed by TCRdb: fastp trimming at Q25, MiXCR alignment, in-frame beta chains only. Each entry is one CDR3 protein sequence, shown with its most common DNA and genes. These V and J calls rely on TCRdb rather than the paper's analysis. The sample table shows some 85,000 distinct CDR3 sequences, and approximately 17% are seen once. The ten largest clones take up 5.5% to 6% of the sample.

This clonotype was seen many times. Its antigen is not yet known. The junction and the germline gene differ at one end; a read error may be behind it. What the time point label conveys for this sample: before trial treatment. The donors came from RACIN, which was a single-arm phase I dose-escalation trial that paired nivolumab and ipilimumab with aspirin, low-dose cyclophosphamide and low-dose radiotherapy. Patients with advanced, TIL-negative solid tumors were considered eligible. The specimen comprised PBMCs, sampled before treatment. The TCR comes from a male donor with prostate cancer. The V gene is TRBV5-1 and the J gene is TRBJ2-3; no D segment can be confidently identified. Read as DNA, the sequence is TGTGCCAGCAGCTTGGCGGTCTCAGATACGCAGTATTTT. This codes for CASSLAVSDTQYF.